These T cell receptor beta chains were read from a single sample in a study of Graves' ophthalmopathy and Graves' hyperthyroidism. Each CDR3 protein is one row after TCRdb ran MiXCR on the multiplex PCR reads. The sample holds 350,000 or so distinct CDR3 sequences; 17% are singletons and the top ten take 9% to 15%. The sample consisted of peripheral blood. The origin of the receptors is an adult man with Graves' ophthalmopathy. CDR3s include the opening cysteine and the closing phenylalanine or tryptophan. A D gene is named only where the DNA matches it firmly. Part of the rows lack a size; the others show once, few, many or a class for expanded clones.

many	TRBV7-2	.	TRBJ1-6	CASSPRAQSGSPLHF	TGTGCCAGCAGCCCACGGGCCCAAAGTGGATCACCCCTCCACTTT
many	TRBV15	.	TRBJ2-4	CATSRDFAGRNIQYF	TGTGCCACCAGCAGAGATTTCGCAGGGCGCAACATTCAGTACTTC
many	TRBV12-3/TRBV12-4	TRBD1	TRBJ2-7	CASRSDMPGTGAPYEQYF	TGTGCCAGCAGATCCGATATGCCCGGGACAGGGGCCCCGTACGAGCAGTACTTC
many	TRBV19	.	TRBJ1-2	CASSVTAAYGYTF	TGTGCCAGTAGCGTGACAGCAGCCTATGGCTACACCTTC
many	TRBV27	TRBD2	TRBJ2-7	CASTSGTSGRLYEQYF	TGTGCCAGCACCTCCGGGACTAGCGGGAGGTTATACGAGCAGTACTTC
.	TRBV7-2	TRBD2	TRBJ2-7	CASSPRTSGRAGQYF	TGTGCCAGCAGCCCCCGGACTAGCGGGAGGGCGGGGCAGTACTTC
many	TRBV29-1	TRBD2	TRBJ2-5	CSVEDAGRGGPETQYF	TGCAGCGTTGAAGATGCAGGGCGGGGGGGCCCAGAGACCCAGTACTTC
many	TRBV19	TRBD1	TRBJ1-5	CASSWQTGGEQPQHF	TGTGCCAGTAGTTGGCAGACAGGGGGCGAGCAGCCCCAGCATTTT
many	TRBV6-2/TRBV6-3	.	TRBJ1-5	CASSYPTGARSNQPQHF	TGTGCCAGCAGTTACCCCACGGGGGCTCGAAGCAATCAGCCCCAGCATTTT
many	TRBV4-3	.	TRBJ1-3	CASSQDPGGSGNTIYF	TGCGCCAGCAGCCAAGATCCGGGAGGCTCTGGAAACACCATATATTTT
many	TRBV4-1	.	TRBJ2-5	CASSQSPKTQYF	TGCGCCAGCAGCCAGTCTCCGAAGACCCAGTACTTC
many	TRBV6-5	.	TRBJ2-5	CASSYSFGGLETQYF	TGTGCCAGCAGTTACTCTTTTGGCGGCCTAGAGACCCAGTACTTC
.	TRBV6-1	TRBD1	TRBJ1-2	CAHRGRDYGYTF	TGTGCCCACAGGGGTCGGGACTATGGCTACACCTTC
many	TRBV5-1	.	TRBJ1-6	CASSLGRAASPLHF	TGCGCCAGCAGCTTGGGCAGGGCAGCTTCACCCCTCCACTTT
many	TRBV11-3	.	TRBJ2-7	CASSSGAQGDVQYF	TGTGCCAGCAGCTCCGGCGCCCAGGGTGATGTGCAGTACTTC
many	TRBV10-3	.	TRBJ1-1	CAISEIGTGNTEAFF	TGTGCCATCAGTGAAATCGGGACGGGGAACACTGAAGCTTTCTTT
many	TRBV9	.	TRBJ1-6	CASSSGVQYYSPLHF	TGTGCCAGCAGCTCAGGGGTCCAGTACTATTCACCCCTCCACTTT
many	TRBV6-2/TRBV6-3	.	TRBJ2-7	CAPEVVGVGYEQYF	TGTGCCCCAGAAGTGGTCGGGGTAGGGTACGAGCAGTACTTC
many	TRBV5-1	.	TRBJ2-5	CASSSVGKWIEETQYF	TGCGCCAGCAGCTCCGTCGGAAAGTGGATCGAAGAGACCCAGTACTTC
many	TRBV7-9	TRBD1	TRBJ1-2	CASRGGGTGVNGYTF	TGTGCCAGCAGGGGTGGCGGCACAGGGGTTAATGGCTACACCTTC
many	TRBV2	.	TRBJ1-2	CASAPIFDGYTF	TGTGCCAGCGCGCCTATTTTTGATGGCTACACCTTC
few	TRBV12-3/TRBV12-4	.	TRBJ1-2	CASSLVWRGGDGYTF	TGTGCCAGCAGTTTAGTATGGAGGGGAGGCGATGGCTACACCTTC
many	TRBV7-2	.	TRBJ2-7	CASSITSLAYEQYF	TGTGCCAGCAGCATAACCTCCCTCGCCTACGAGCAGTACTTC
.	TRBV12-5	TRBD1	TRBJ2-5	CASGTPGDRVPETQYF	TGTGCTAGTGGTACCCCGGGGGACAGGGTTCCGGAGACCCAGTACTTC
.	TRBV7-9	.	TRBJ1-3	CASSPSGSRGNTIYF	TGTGCCAGCAGCCCCTCTGGCAGTCGGGGAAACACCATATATTTT
.	TRBV4-1	TRBD2	TRBJ2-7	CASSQRGLAGGGYEQYF	TGCGCCAGCAGCCAAAGGGGACTAGCGGGGGGCGGGTACGAGCAGTACTTC
many	TRBV19	.	TRBJ2-7	CASSISGEQYF	TGTGCCAGTAGTATCTCCGGGGAGCAGTACTTC
many	TRBV6-5	.	TRBJ2-2	CASSFQGSGELFF	TGTGCCAGCAGTTTTCAGGGTAGCGGGGAGCTGTTTTTT
.	TRBV3-1	TRBD1	TRBJ2-2	CASSRQGARTGELFF	TGTGCCAGCAGCCGACAGGGGGCGCGCACCGGGGAGCTGTTTTTT
many	TRBV6-5	.	TRBJ2-7	CASSYNGGLYEQYF	TGTGCCAGCAGTTACAATGGGGGGCTCTACGAGCAGTACTTC
many	TRBV10-3	.	TRBJ1-6	CAIGGSSYNSPLHF	TGTGCCATCGGAGGTAGCTCCTATAATTCACCCCTCCACTTT
many	TRBV5-4	TRBD1	TRBJ2-3	CASSFPTGGLADTQYF	TGTGCCAGCAGCTTCCCGACAGGGGGCCTCGCAGATACGCAGTATTTT
many	TRBV6-5	.	TRBJ1-1	CASSYSLGSGNTEAFF	TGTGCCAGCAGTTACAGCCTGGGGAGTGGAAACACTGAAGCTTTCTTT
many	TRBV6-5	.	TRBJ1-2	CASRGGYKAGYTF	TGTGCCAGCAGAGGAGGGTATAAGGCTGGCTACACCTTC
many	TRBV5-1	.	TRBJ2-2	CASSFPPGSNTGELFF	TGCGCCAGCAGCTTCCCCCCGGGATCGAACACCGGGGAGCTGTTTTTT
.	TRBV18	.	TRBJ1-5	CASSRAGDKPQHF	TGTGCCAGCTCACGGGCAGGGGATAAGCCCCAGCATTTT
many	TRBV7-2	TRBD2	TRBJ2-2	CASSLILAGSRALFF	TGTGCCAGCAGCTTAATCCTAGCGGGCTCGAGGGCGCTGTTTTTT
many	TRBV4-2	.	TRBJ1-2	CASSQDAGSISGGYTF	TGTGCCAGCAGCCAAGATGCGGGATCTATCTCGGGTGGCTACACCTTC
many	TRBV6-1	TRBD1	TRBJ2-5	CASSPRQGGSETQYF	TGTGCCAGCAGTCCCCGACAGGGGGGGTCGGAGACCCAGTACTTC
many	TRBV28	TRBD1	TRBJ2-7	CASSIRDSHSYEQYF	TGTGCCAGCAGTATCCGGGACAGCCATTCCTACGAGCAGTACTTC
many	TRBV7-2	TRBD2	TRBJ2-5	CASSYTSGDPRRTQYF	TGTGCCAGCAGCTATACTAGCGGGGATCCGCGACGGACCCAGTACTTC